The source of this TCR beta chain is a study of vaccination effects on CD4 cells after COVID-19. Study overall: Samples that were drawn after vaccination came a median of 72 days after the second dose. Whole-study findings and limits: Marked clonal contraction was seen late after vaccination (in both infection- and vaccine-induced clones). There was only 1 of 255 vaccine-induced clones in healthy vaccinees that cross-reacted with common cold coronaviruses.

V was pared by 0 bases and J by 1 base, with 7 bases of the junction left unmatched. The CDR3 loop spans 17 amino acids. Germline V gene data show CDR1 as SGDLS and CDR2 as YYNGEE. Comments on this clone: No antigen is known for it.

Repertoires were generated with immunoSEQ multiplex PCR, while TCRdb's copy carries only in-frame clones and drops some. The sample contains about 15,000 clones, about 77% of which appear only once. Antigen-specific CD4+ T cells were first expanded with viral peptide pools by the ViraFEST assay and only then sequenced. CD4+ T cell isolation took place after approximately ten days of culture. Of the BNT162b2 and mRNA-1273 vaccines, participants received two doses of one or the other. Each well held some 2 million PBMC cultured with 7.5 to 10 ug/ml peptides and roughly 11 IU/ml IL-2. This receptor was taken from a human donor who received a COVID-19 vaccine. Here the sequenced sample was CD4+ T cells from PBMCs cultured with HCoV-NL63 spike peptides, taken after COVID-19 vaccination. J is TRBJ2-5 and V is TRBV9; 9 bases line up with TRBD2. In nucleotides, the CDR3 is TGTGCCAGCAGCGTAGCGGGGAGCGGGAGGATCCAAGAGACCCAGTACTTC. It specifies CASSVAGSGRIQETQYF.